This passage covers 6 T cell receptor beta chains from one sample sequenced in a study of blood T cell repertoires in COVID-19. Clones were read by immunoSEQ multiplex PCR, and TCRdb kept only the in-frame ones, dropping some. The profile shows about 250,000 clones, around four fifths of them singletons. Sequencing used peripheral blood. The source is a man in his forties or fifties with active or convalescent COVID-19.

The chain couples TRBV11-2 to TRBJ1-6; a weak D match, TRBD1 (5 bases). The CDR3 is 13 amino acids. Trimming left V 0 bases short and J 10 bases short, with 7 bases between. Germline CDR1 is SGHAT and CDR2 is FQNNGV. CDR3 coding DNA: TGTGCCAGCAGCTTAGAAAGGGGATCACCCCTCCACTTT. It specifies CASSLERGSPLHF.

As DNA, the CDR3 is TGTGCCAGCAGCTTAGGATTCACGCCGGGGGGTGAGCAGTTCTTC. As protein: CASSLGFTPGGEQFF. The genes are TRBV7-2 and TRBJ2-1; TRBD2 matches at 7 bases. The CDR3 is made up of 15 amino acids. Per the germline V gene, CDR1 is SGHTA and CDR2 is FQGNSA. J was trimmed by 9 bases and V by 1 base; bases with no gene match: 9.

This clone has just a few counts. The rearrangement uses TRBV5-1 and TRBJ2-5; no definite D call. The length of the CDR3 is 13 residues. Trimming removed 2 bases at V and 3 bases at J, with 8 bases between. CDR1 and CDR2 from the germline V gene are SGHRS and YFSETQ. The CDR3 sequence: CASSFRVKETQYF. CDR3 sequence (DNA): TGCGCCAGCAGCTTTCGGGTCAAAGAGACCCAGTACTTC.

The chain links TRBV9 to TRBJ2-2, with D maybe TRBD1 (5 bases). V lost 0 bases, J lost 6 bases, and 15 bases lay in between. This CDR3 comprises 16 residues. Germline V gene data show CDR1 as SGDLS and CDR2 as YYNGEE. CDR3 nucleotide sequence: TGTGCCAGCAGCGTAGTTGGCTACACGACAGCCGGGGAGCTGTTTTTT. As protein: CASSVVGYTTAGELFF. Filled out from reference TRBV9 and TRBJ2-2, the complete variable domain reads DSGVTQTPKHLITATGQRVTLRCSPRSGDLSVYWYQQSLDQGLQFLIQYYNGEERAKGNILERFSAQQFPDLHSELNLSSLELGDSALYFCASSVVGYTTAGELFFGEGSRLTVL.

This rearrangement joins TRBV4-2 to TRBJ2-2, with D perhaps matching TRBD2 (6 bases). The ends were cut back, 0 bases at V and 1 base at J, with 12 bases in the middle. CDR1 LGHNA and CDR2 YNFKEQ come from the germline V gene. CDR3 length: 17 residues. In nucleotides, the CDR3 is TGTGCCAGCAGCCAAGATCCTTCGCGGGGGAACACCGGGGAGCTGTTTTTT. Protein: CASSQDPSRGNTGELFF.

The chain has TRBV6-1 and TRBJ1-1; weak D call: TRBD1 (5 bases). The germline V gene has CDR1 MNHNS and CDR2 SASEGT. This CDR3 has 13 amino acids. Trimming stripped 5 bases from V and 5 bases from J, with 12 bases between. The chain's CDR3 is CASSSQGDTEAFF. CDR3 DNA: TGTGCCAGCAGTTCGCAGGGTGATACTGAAGCTTTCTTT.